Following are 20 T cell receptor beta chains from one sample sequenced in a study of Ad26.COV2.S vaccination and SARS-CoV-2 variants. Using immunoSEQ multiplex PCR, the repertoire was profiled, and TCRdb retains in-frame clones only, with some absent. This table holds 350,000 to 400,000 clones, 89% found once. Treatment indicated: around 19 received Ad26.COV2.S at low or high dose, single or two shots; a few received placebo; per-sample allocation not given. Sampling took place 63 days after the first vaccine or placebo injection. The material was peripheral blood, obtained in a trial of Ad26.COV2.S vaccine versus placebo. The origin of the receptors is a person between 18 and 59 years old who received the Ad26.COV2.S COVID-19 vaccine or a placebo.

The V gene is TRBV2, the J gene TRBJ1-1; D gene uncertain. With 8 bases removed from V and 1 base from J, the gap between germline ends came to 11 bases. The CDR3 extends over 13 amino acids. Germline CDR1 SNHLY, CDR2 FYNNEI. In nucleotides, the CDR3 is TGTGCCAGCCTGAGGGAGGGGAACACTGAAGCTTTCTTT. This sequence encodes CASLREGNTEAFF.

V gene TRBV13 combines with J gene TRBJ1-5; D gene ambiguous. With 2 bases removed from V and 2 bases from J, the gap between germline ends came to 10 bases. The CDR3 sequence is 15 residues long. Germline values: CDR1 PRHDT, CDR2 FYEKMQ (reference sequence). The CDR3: CASSLRGEGNQPQHF. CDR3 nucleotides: TGTGCCAGCAGCTTACGGGGTGAGGGCAATCAGCCCCAGCATTTT.

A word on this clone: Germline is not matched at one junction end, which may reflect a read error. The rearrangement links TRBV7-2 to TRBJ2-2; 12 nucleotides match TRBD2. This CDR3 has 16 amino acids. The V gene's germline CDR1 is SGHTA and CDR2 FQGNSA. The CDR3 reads CASSQRTSGNAGELFF. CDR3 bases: TGTGCCAGCAGCCAGAGGACTAGCGGGAACGCCGGGGAGCTGTTTTTT.

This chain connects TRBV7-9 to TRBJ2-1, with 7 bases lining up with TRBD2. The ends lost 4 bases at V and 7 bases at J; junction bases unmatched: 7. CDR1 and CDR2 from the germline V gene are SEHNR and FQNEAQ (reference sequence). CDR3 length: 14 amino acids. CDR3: CASSYGLVGNEQFF. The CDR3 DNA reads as TGTGCCAGCAGCTATGGACTAGTAGGGAATGAGCAGTTCTTC.

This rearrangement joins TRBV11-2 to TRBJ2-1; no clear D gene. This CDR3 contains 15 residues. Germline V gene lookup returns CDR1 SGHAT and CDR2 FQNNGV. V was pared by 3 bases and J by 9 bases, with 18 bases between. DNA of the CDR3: TGTGCCAGCAGCTTGAACTCGGGCGGTTTATTTGAGCAGTTCTTC. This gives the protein CASSLNSGGLFEQFF.

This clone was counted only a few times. The CDR3 DNA reads as TGCGCCAGCAGTTGGGACAGAAATAGCAATCAGCCCCAGCATTTT. Translating it yields CASSWDRNSNQPQHF. This chain uses TRBV4-3 with TRBJ1-5; 7 bases line up with TRBD1. CDR1 is LGHNA, CDR2 YSLEER, per germline. With V trimmed by 6 bases and J by 0 bases, 5 bases remained unmatched. CDR3 length: 15 residues.

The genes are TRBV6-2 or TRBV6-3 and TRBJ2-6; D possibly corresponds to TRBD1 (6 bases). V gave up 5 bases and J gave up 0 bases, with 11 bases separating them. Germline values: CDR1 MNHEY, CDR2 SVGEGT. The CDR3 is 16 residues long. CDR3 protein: CASSHGTTSGANVLTF. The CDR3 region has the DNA TGTGCCAGCAGTCATGGGACAACCTCTGGGGCCAACGTCCTGACTTTC.

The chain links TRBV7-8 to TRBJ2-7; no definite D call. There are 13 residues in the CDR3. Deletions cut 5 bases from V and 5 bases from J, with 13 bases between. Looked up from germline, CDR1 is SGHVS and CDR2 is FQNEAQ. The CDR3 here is CASSLDPQDEQYF. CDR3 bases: TGTGCCAGCAGCCTAGACCCTCAGGACGAGCAGTACTTC.

The CDR3 nucleotides read TGTGCCACCAGTGATCCCTCCTCTAGCGGGGAGACCCAGTACTTC. It is translated as CATSDPSSSGETQYF. This rearrangement joins TRBV24-1 to TRBJ2-5, with 8 bases matching TRBD2. The CDR3 covers 15 residues. V lost 3 bases to trimming and J lost 5 bases; unmatched junction nucleotides: 7. Germline V CDR1 and CDR2: KGHDR, SFDVKD.

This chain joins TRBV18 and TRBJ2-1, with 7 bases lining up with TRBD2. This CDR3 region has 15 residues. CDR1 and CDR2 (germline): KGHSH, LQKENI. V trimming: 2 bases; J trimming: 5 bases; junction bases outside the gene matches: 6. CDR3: CASSPGGSSNNEQFF. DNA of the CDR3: TGTGCCAGCTCACCAGGCGGGAGCTCGAACAATGAGCAGTTCTTC.

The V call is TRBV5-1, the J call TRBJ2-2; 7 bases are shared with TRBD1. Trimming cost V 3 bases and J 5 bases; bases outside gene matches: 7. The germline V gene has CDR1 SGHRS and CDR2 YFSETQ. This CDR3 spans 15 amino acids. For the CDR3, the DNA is TGCGCCAGCAGCTGGGACAGCCCACTGACCGGGGAGCTGTTTTTT. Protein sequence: CASSWDSPLTGELFF.

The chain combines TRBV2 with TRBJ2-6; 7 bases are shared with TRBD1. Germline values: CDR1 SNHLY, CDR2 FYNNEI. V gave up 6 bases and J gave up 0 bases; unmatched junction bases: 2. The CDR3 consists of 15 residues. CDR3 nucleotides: TGTGCCAGCAGAGGACAGGACTCTGGGGCCAACGTCCTGACTTTC. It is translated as CASRGQDSGANVLTF.

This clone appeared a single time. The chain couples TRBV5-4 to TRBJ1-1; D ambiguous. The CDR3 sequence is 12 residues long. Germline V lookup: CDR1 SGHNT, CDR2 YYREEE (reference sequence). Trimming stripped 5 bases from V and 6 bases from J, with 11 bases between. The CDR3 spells CASSIDGAEAFF. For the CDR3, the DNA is TGTGCCAGCAGTATTGACGGGGCTGAAGCTTTCTTT.

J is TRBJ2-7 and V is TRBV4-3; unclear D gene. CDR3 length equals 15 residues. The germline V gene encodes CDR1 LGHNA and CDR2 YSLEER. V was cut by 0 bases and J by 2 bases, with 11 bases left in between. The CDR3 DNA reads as TGCGCCAGCAGCCAAGATTCGTGGGCAGCCTACGAGCAGTACTTC. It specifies CASSQDSWAAYEQYF.

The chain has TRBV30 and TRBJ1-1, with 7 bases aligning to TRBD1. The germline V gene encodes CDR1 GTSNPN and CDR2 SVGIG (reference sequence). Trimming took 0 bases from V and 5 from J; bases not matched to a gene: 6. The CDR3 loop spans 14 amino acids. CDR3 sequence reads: CAWSVRGRGTEAFF. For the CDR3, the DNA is TGTGCCTGGAGTGTACGAGGCAGGGGGACTGAAGCTTTCTTT.

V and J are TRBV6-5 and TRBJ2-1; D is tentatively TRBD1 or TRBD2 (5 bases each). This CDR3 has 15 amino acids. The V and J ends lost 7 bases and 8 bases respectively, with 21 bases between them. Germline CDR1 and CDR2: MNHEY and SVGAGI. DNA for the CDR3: TGTGCCAGCACGCGGGTCCCAGGGTTTATCTATGAGCAGTTCTTC. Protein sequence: CASTRVPGFIYEQFF.

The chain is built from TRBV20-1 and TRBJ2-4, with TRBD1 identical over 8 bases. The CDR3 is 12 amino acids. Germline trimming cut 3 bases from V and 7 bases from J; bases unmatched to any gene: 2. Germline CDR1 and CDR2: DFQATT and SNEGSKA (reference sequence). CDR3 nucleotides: TGCAGTGCTAGTCGACAGGGGAACATTCAGTACTTC. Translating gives CSASRQGNIQYF.

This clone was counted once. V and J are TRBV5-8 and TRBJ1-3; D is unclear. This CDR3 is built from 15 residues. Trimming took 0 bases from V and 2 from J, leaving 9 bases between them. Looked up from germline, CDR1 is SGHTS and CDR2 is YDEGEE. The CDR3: CASSLDYQTGNTIYF. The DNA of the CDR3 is TGTGCCAGCAGCTTGGACTACCAAACTGGAAACACCATATATTTT.

In nucleotides, the CDR3 is TGTGCCAGCAGTTACGCTCGCGCCTACGAGCAGTACTTC. It is translated as CASSYARAYEQYF. This chain connects TRBV6-2 or TRBV6-3 to TRBJ2-7; D unresolved. Germline assignment: CDR1 MNHEY and CDR2 SVGEGT. V gave up 2 bases and J gave up 2 bases, with 7 bases separating them. CDR3 length: 13 residues.

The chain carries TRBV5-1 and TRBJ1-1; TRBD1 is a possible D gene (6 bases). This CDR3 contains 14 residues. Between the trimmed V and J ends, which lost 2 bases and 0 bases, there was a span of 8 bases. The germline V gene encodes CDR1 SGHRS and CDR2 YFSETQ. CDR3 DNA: TGCGCCAGCAGCTTAAGGACAGTGAACACTGAAGCTTTCTTT. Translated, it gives CASSLRTVNTEAFF.